What follows is one T cell receptor (beta chain) and its context. No antigen is known for it. On sorted subsets, replicate PCRs used 150 to 250 ng DNA, or about 30,000 T cell genomes. TCRdb keeps only in-frame clones here, not all; method: immunoSEQ multiplex PCR. The sample yields 2 million to 2.5 million clones, 80% to 95% seen once. The data originate from a study of shared clonotypes between healthy human individuals. Notes on the study in general: Richness estimates generally favored naive over memory subsets. It was anticipated that sequencing depth would influence how many clonotypes donors shared.

The sequenced sample consisted of naive CD4+ T cells from PBMCs. Subset denoted: CD45RA+ positively selected. The TCR was taken from a man younger than 35 in good health. Some clones in this sample may be carry-over from other donors' samples.

The CDR3 nucleotides read TGTGCCAGCAGCTCGCCGGGGGTTTTCTACGAGCAGTACTTC. Amino acid sequence: CASSSPGVFYEQYF. The chain is built from TRBV5-4 and TRBJ2-7; TRBD2 is a possible D gene (6 bases). The CDR3 is made up of 14 amino acids. Germline V gives CDR1 SGHNT, CDR2 YYREEE (reference sequence). V was cut by 3 bases and J by 3 bases, with 13 bases left in between.